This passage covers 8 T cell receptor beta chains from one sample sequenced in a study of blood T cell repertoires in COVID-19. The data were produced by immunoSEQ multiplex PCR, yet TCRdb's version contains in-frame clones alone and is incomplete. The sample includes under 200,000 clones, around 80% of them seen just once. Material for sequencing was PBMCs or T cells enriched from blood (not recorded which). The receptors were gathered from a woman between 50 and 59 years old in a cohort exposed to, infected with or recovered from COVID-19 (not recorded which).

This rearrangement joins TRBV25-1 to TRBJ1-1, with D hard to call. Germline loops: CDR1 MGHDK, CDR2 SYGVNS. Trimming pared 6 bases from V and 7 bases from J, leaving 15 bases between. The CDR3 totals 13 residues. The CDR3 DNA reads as TGTGCCAGCAGGCTCGAGCTCGCAGGTGAAGCTTTCTTT. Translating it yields CASRLELAGEAFF. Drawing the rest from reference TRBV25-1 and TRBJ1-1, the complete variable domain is EADIYQTPRYLVIGTGKKITLECSQTMGHDKMYWYQQDPGMELHLIHYSYGVNSTEKGDLSSESTVSRIRTEHFPLTLESARPSHTSQYLCASRLELAGEAFFGQGTRLTVV.

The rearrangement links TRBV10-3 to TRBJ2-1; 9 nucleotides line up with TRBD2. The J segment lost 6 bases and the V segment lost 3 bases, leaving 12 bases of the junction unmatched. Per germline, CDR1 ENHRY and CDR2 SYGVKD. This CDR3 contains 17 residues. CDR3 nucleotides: TGTGCCATCAGTGATTCTAGCGGGGACTCCTCCGCCAATGAGCAGTTCTTC. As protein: CAISDSSGDSSANEQFF.

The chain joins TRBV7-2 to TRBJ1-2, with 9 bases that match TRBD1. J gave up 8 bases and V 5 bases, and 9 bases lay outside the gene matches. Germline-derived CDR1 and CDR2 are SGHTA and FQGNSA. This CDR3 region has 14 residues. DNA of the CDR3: TGTGCCAGCAGCCAAGACAGGGGGAAGATGGGCTACACCTTC. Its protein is CASSQDRGKMGYTF.

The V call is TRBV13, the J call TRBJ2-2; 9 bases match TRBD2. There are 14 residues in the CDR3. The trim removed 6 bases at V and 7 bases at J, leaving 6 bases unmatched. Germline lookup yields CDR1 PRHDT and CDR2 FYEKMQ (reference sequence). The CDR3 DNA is TGTGCCAGCAGGCGGGAGGGCCGGGTCGGGGAGCTGTTTTTT. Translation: CASRREGRVGELFF.

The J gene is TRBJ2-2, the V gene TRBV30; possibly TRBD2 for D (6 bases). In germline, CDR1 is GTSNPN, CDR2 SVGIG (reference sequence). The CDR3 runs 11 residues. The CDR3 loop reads CGRGDTGELFF. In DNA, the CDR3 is TGTGGGAGGGGCGACACCGGGGAGCTGTTTTTT.

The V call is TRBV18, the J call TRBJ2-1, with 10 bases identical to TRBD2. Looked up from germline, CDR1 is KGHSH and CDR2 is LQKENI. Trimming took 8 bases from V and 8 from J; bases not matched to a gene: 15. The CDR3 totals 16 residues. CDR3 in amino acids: CASLTSGVLRVDEQFF. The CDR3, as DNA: TGTGCCAGCCTCACTAGCGGGGTCCTGCGGGTCGATGAGCAGTTCTTC.

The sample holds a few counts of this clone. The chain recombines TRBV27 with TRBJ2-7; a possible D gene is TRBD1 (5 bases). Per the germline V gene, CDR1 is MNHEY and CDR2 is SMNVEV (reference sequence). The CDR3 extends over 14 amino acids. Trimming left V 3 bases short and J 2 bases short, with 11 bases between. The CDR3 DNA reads TGTGCCAGCAGTTTTACAGGCGATACCTACGAGCAGTACTTC. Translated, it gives CASSFTGDTYEQYF.

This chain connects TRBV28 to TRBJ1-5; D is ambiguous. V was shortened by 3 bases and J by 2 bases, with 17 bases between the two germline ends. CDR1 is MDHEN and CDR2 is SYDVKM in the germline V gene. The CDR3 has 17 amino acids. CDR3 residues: CASSFLGDLGGNQPQHF. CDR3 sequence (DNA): TGTGCCAGCAGTTTTCTCGGTGATTTGGGCGGCAATCAGCCCCAGCATTTT. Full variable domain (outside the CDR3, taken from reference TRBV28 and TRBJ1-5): DVKVTQSSRYLVKRTGEKVFLECVQDMDHENMFWYRQDPGLGLRLIYFSYDVKMKEKGDIPEGYSVSREKKERFSLILESASTNQTSMYLCASSFLGDLGGNQPQHFGDGTRLSIL.